This T cell receptor beta chain was sequenced for a study of PD-1 blockade in classical Hodgkin lymphoma (dated by TCRdb to 2020 to 2022). In terms of the full investigation: Nivolumab dosing was 3 mg/kg intravenously every 2 weeks, continuing until either disease progression or unacceptable toxicity. To define a peripheral blood immune signature of response to PD-1 blockade in classical Hodgkin lymphoma, the study combined TCR beta sequencing with CyTOF. Findings and caveats that apply to the study as a whole: Only a single clinical trial cohort was studied, and what caused the repertoire differences, possibly disease activity or prior therapy, remained undefined. Lower diversity was seen in patients whose nivolumab began less than 1 year after ASCT, and these patients were left out of later analyses so that immune reconstitution would not confound the results. Baseline TCR diversity was reported as lower in newly diagnosed patients than in healthy donors, and lower still in relapsed/refractory patients. A significant rise by C4D1 was seen in CD4+ but not CD8+ TCR diversity (p=0.0027 vs p=0.16), with the rise being most apparent in complete responders (p=0.02). Among trial patients, those achieving complete response had baseline diversity similar to that of newly diagnosed patients, while diversity was significantly lower in partial responders and progressors.

Genomic DNA was isolated using the Qiagen DNeasy kit from unsorted PBMCs as well as from negatively selected CD4+ and CD8+ fractions. Amplification of TCR beta CDR3 regions was done by immunoSEQ multiplex PCR with primers that anneal to V and J segments. A synthetic immune receptor repertoire was used to minimize amplification bias, and any residual bias was removed computationally once sequencing was done. In the original analysis: Custom Python scripts were used to quantify repertoire diversity as the Shannon entropy index. The unsorted, CD4+ and CD8+ repertoires were each analyzed separately, with the exception of combined analyses, where CD4+ and CD8+ sequences were merged in silico. A clone was considered expanded if an increase in frequency of at least 2-fold after treatment relative to C1D1 was found, and a pseudocount of 0.5 was applied to clones undetected at baseline. Singleton clones were defined as clones with 0 or 1 copy at C1D1, and non-singleton clones were defined as clones with 2 or more copies. Clones expanded in unsorted samples were assigned a CD4+, CD8+ or unknown annotation through matching of protein sequences in sorted samples from the same patient. Wilcoxon tests on paired samples were used to test changes in diversity from C1D1 to C4D1. This is the immuneACCESS table as TCRdb keeps it, with only in-frame sequences that have V and J called. A part of the clones is gone; compared with another copy, unresolved V genes explain less than half, and the rest is unexplained. V, J and clone size are taken as reported in that table, and D and trimming were inferred from the DNA itself. A total of about 41,000 clones appear in this sample, about 70% of them only once. The ten largest clonotypes hold 20% to 25% of the sample.

This clone has a count of ten or more. The antigen it binds to is not known. Per-base qualities were not stored, and no clone one base away is much larger. The time point label, read with the paper, signifies: cycle 1 day 1 (C1D1), immediately before nivolumab initiation. Relapse after autologous stem cell transplantation had occurred in all trial patients, and cohorts A, B and C were distinguished by prior brentuximab vedotin exposure. The trial cohort included around 60 patients with relapsed/refractory classical Hodgkin lymphoma, and each patient had a best overall response of complete response, partial response or progressive disease. In the multi-cohort phase II CheckMate 205 trial, trial patients received single-agent nivolumab. Best overall response was determined by an independent review committee according to the 2007 International Working Group response criteria. Trial PBMCs were obtained immediately prior to nivolumab initiation (C1D1) and on therapy at cycle 2 day 1 and cycle 4 day 1. After peripheral blood was drawn into 8 mL Vacutainer Cell Preparation Tubes, PBMCs were isolated by centrifugation and then cryopreserved.

From a lookup of the germline V gene (reference sequence), CDR1 and CDR2 are MNHEY and SMNVEV. V is pared back by 8 bases and J by 3 bases, with 11 bases lying between the germline termini. The CDR3 holds 12 amino acids from the cysteine to the phenylalanine. Left in the record is the CDR3 DNA by itself, 36 bases read in frame from the first base. The chain is made from TRBV27 and TRBJ2-7; possibly the D gene is TRBD2, per 6 matching bases. The source is a human donor with classical Hodgkin lymphoma. This material consisted of peripheral blood mononuclear cells (PBMCs), taken at baseline. This receptor has the CDR3 CASFTSSYEQYF. Here is the DNA: TGTGCCAGCTTCACTAGCAGCTACGAGCAGTACTTC.